This entry is about one T cell receptor beta chain. The data are from a study of T cells after somatic rescue of genetic block. Germline V gene data show CDR1 as SGHRS and CDR2 as YFSETQ. V lost 5 bases, J lost 7 bases, and 18 bases lay in between. There are 14 residues in the CDR3. Only in-frame clones appear in the TCRdb table, and some are missing; sequencing was by immunoSEQ multiplex PCR. Counted here are 110,000 or so clones, approximately 90% occurring once; the ten biggest clones make up approximately 1.4%. Material: peripheral blood mononuclear cells (PBMCs). The V call is TRBV5-1, the J call TRBJ1-2, with D maybe TRBD1 (5 bases). This TCR derives from a woman aged 18-29 years. The CDR3 nucleotides are TGCGCCAGCAGTCCGGGGGAACCGGAGTCTGGCTACACCTTC. It yields the protein CASSPGEPESGYTF.